The 19 T cell receptor beta chains presented below share a single source sample, sequenced in a study of blood T cell repertoires in COVID-19. Sequencing was performed with immunoSEQ multiplex PCR; in TCRdb, only in-frame clones are kept and a portion is missing. Of about 120,000 clones listed, 65% to 90% are singletons. Sequencing was done on a sample of peripheral blood. These receptors were taken from a human donor in a cohort sampled during active COVID-19.

The rearrangement uses TRBV28 and TRBJ1-1, with 8 bases identical to TRBD1. CDR3 length: 15 amino acids. The V segment lost 2 bases and the J segment 5 bases; nucleotides outside the gene matches: 7. Per the germline V gene, CDR1 is MDHEN and CDR2 is SYDVKM. DNA of the CDR3: TGTGCCAGCAGTTTAACAGGGGGAGGGGTTACTGAAGCTTTCTTT. It codes for CASSLTGGGVTEAFF.

The chain combines TRBV6-5 with TRBJ2-7; TRBD1 aligns across 8 bases. Germline CDR1 reads MNHEY; CDR2 reads SVGAGI. V gave up 7 bases and J gave up 0 bases; unmatched junction bases: 5. The CDR3 contains 14 residues. This CDR3 reads CASNLDRVSYEQYF. Written as DNA, the CDR3 is TGTGCCAGCAACTTGGACAGGGTCTCCTACGAGCAGTACTTC.

The chain is built from TRBV29-1 and TRBJ2-1, with 8 bases matching TRBD2. V shed 6 bases and J 1 base; nucleotides not matched to a gene: 2. This CDR3 is built from 13 residues. Germline V gene lookup returns CDR1 SQVTM and CDR2 ANQGSEA. The chain's CDR3 is CSVRGGSYNEQFF. The CDR3 region has the DNA TGCAGCGTCCGGGGGGGATCCTACAATGAGCAGTTCTTC.

DNA for the CDR3: TGCGCCAGCAGCCTCCTCGGGACTAGCGGGGGAGGCGAGCAGTACTTC. It encodes CASSLLGTSGGGEQYF. The V gene is TRBV4-1, the J gene TRBJ2-7, with 14 nucleotides matching TRBD2. The germline gives CDR1 MGHRA, CDR2 YSYEKL. J gave up 6 bases and V 4 bases, and 8 bases lay outside the gene matches. The CDR3 covers 16 residues.

The chain has TRBV7-2 and TRBJ2-5; 9 nucleotides line up with TRBD1. Germline CDR1 is SGHTA and CDR2 is FQGNSA. CDR3 length: 14 residues. The junction had 3 bases not matched to a gene; V was cut back by 3 bases and J by 4 bases. This chain's CDR3 is CASSFQQGAETQYF. The CDR3 DNA reads as TGTGCCAGCAGCTTTCAACAGGGGGCAGAGACCCAGTACTTC. Drawing the rest from reference TRBV7-2 and TRBJ2-5, the complete variable domain is GAGVSQSPSNKVTEKGKDVELRCDPISGHTALYWYRQSLGQGLEFLIYFQGNSAPDKSGLPSDRFSAERTGGSVSTLTIQRTQQEDSAVYLCASSFQQGAETQYFGPGTRLLVL.

The chain carries TRBV6-1 and TRBJ1-6, with 8 positions matching TRBD1. J gave up 3 bases and V 3 bases, and 1 base lay outside the gene matches. The CDR3 runs to 15 residues. CDR1 MNHNS and CDR2 SASEGT come from the germline V gene. This chain's CDR3 is CASSEGQVYNSPLHF. In DNA form, the CDR3 reads TGTGCCAGCAGTGAGGGACAGGTCTATAATTCACCCCTCCACTTT.

The chain carries TRBV13 and TRBJ1-1; 8 positions match TRBD1. The CDR3 totals 17 residues. V shed 0 bases and J 5 bases; nucleotides not matched to a gene: 11. Germline lookup yields CDR1 PRHDT and CDR2 FYEKMQ (reference sequence). CDR3 nucleotide sequence: TGTGCCAGCAGCTTAGGCCCGGGCAGGGGGCGAGGTACTGAAGCTTTCTTT. It specifies CASSLGPGRGRGTEAFF.

This clone was seen a handful of times. This sequence joins TRBV7-2 and TRBJ2-7, with TRBD2 as a possible D gene (6 bases). The germline CDR1 and CDR2 sequences are SGHTA and FQGNSA. This CDR3 region has 13 residues. V dropped 5 bases and J dropped 5 bases, with 13 bases sitting between them. In DNA form, the CDR3 reads TGTGCCAGCAGCCTTTATACTAGCAACGAGCAGTACTTC. Translated: CASSLYTSNEQYF.

This clone has just one count. This chain connects TRBV9 to TRBJ1-2; a possible D gene is TRBD1 (5 bases). Germline CDR1 is SGDLS and CDR2 is YYNGEE. CDR3 size: 16 residues. V was pared by 0 bases and J by 7 bases, with 19 bases between. The CDR3 spells CASSVAMETGQGGYTF. In nucleotides, the CDR3 is TGTGCCAGCAGCGTAGCGATGGAGACCGGGCAGGGTGGCTACACCTTC.

This chain connects TRBV13 to TRBJ1-6; TRBD1 is a possible D gene (5 bases). Per the germline V gene, CDR1 is PRHDT and CDR2 is FYEKMQ (reference sequence). There are 18 residues in the CDR3. V lost 2 bases and J 9 bases, leaving 23 bases between the germline ends. The CDR3 DNA reads TGTGCCAGCAGCTTAAGGGTGATCCAGGGCGCGTCAAGTTCACCCCTCCACTTT. It translates to CASSLRVIQGASSSPLHF.

This clone was recorded a few times. This rearrangement joins TRBV7-9 to TRBJ2-5; D is ambiguous. CDR3 length equals 12 residues. CDR1 SEHNR and CDR2 FQNEAQ come from the germline V gene (reference sequence). V lost 2 bases, J lost 1 base, and 2 bases lay in between. In nucleotides, the CDR3 is TGTGCCAGCAGCTTACTCCAAGAGACCCAGTACTTC. Amino acids: CASSLLQETQYF.

This chain connects TRBV7-9 to TRBJ2-2, with 9 nucleotides matching TRBD1. With V trimmed by 6 bases and J by 4 bases, 6 bases remained unmatched. The CDR3 runs 15 residues. CDR1 and CDR2 from the germline V gene are SEHNR and FQNEAQ (reference sequence). CDR3 protein: CASSRDRAFTGELFF. CDR3 sequence (DNA): TGTGCCAGCAGTAGGGACAGGGCGTTCACCGGGGAGCTGTTTTTT.

The chain has TRBV5-1 and TRBJ1-1; D remains unclear. Trimming took 0 bases from V and 3 from J, leaving 12 bases between them. The CDR3 has 15 amino acids. CDR1 is SGHRS and CDR2 is YFSETQ in the germline V gene. The CDR3 region has the DNA TGCGCCAGCAGCTTGGCAGGTATGACCCACACTGAAGCTTTCTTT. Translation gives CASSLAGMTHTEAFF. The whole variable domain, remainder taken from reference TRBV5-1 and TRBJ1-1, is KAGVTQTPRYLIKTRGQQVTLSCSPISGHRSVSWYQQTPGQGLQFLFEYFSETQRNKGNFPGRFSGRQFSNSRSEMNVSTLELGDSALYLCASSLAGMTHTEAFFGQGTRLTVV.

The chain carries TRBV6-5 and TRBJ1-1, with D tentatively TRBD1 (6 bases). Germline V gives CDR1 MNHEY, CDR2 SVGAGI. CDR3 size: 14 residues. V lost 5 bases and J 5 bases, leaving 15 bases between the germline ends. CDR3 DNA sequence: TGTGCCAGCAGTCTCCTCACAGGGCAAACTGAAGCTTTCTTT. Protein: CASSLLTGQTEAFF.

The V call is TRBV7-8, the J call TRBJ2-1; TRBD2 matches 9 bases. The CDR3 has 18 residues. The V gene end was trimmed by 5 bases and the J gene end by 4 bases; junction bases not matched to a gene: 15. The germline gives CDR1 SGHVS, CDR2 FQNEAQ. As DNA, the CDR3 is TGTGCCAGCAGCAACTTAGGGAGTGGTCTAGCGGGGTACAATGAGCAGTTCTTC. Translated: CASSNLGSGLAGYNEQFF.

The chain carries TRBV19 and TRBJ2-1; 14 bases align to TRBD2. This CDR3 is 16 amino acids long. Trimming cost V 8 bases and J 9 bases; bases outside gene matches: 12. Looked up from germline, CDR1 is LNHDA and CDR2 is SQIVND (reference sequence). The DNA of the CDR3 is TGTGCCAGTGTTCCCCAGGGACTAGCGGGGGAAGTTGAGCAGTTCTTC. Its translation is CASVPQGLAGEVEQFF. The full variable domain, with the rest looked up from reference TRBV19 and TRBJ2-1, is DGGITQSPKYLFRKEGQNVTLSCEQNLNHDAMYWYRQDPGQGLRLIYYSQIVNDFQKGDIAEGYSVSREKKESFPLTVTSAQKNPTAFYLCASVPQGLAGEVEQFFGPGTRLTVL.

By share, this clone ranks as medium-sized. The chain employs TRBV7-8 and TRBJ1-2; maybe TRBD1 (5 bases). The germline V and J ends were trimmed by 1 base and 3 bases, with 12 bases remaining between them. CDR1 and CDR2 (germline): SGHVS, FQNEAQ. The CDR3 spans 15 residues. CDR3 nucleotides: TGTGCCAGCAGCTTAGGACTCGGGGGGGACTATGGCTACACCTTC. Amino acid sequence: CASSLGLGGDYGYTF.

The V and J genes are TRBV6-1 and TRBJ2-3, with D unclear. In germline, CDR1 is MNHNS, CDR2 SASEGT. The CDR3 has 13 amino acids. Trimming removed 2 bases at V and 4 bases at J, with 7 bases between. The CDR3 region has the DNA TGTGCCAGCAGTGAACTCGAGGCAGATACGCAGTATTTT. Translation: CASSELEADTQYF.

The chain carries TRBV5-1 and TRBJ1-5; 7 positions agree with TRBD1. Germline values: CDR1 SGHRS, CDR2 YFSETQ. The CDR3 length is 15 residues. Trimming at V came to 4 bases and at J to 3 bases, leaving 7 bases not matched to a gene. CDR3 DNA sequence: TGCGCCAGCAGCCTAGAGGGACAGCCCAATCAGCCCCAGCATTTT. Residues: CASSLEGQPNQPQHF.